Listed below are T cell receptor beta chains from one sample, sequenced in a study of PD-1 blockade in classical Hodgkin lymphoma. Sequencing was performed with immunoSEQ multiplex PCR; in TCRdb, only in-frame clones are kept and a portion is missing. The sample comprises 20,000 to 30,000 clones, 80% to 90% of which are singletons, and roughly 2.6% rests with the top ten. The input for sequencing was peripheral blood mononuclear cells (PBMCs), taken at baseline. The receptors shown here come from a human donor with classical Hodgkin lymphoma. The CDR3 runs from the conserved cysteine through the conserved F or W.

j_call v_call cdr3_aa
TRBJ1-2 TRBV5-1 CASSLERGGYTF
TRBJ1-3 TRBV5-1 CASSRTQSSSGNTIYF
TRBJ1-4 TRBV6-1 CASSPTAGTNEKLFF
TRBJ2-3 TRBV14 CASSQGWGILDTQYF
TRBJ1-6 TRBV4-3 CASSQGRFSYNSPLHF
TRBJ2-3 TRBV6-1 CASSGPGQGAASTDTQYF
TRBJ1-6 TRBV27 CASSGYENSPLHF
TRBJ2-5 TRBV5-1 CASSLNSGQETQYF
TRBJ2-2 TRBV5-1 CASSLKGAGELFF
TRBJ1-4 TRBV18 CASSPERVKGEKLFF
TRBJ1-2 TRBV7-9 CASSQLDNYGYTF
TRBJ2-5 TRBV5-1 CASSLAGQTEETQYF
TRBJ1-4 TRBV7-9 CASSLDRQSLSTNEKLFF
TRBJ2-7 TRBV30 CAWTGQHEQYF
TRBJ1-6 TRBV27 CASKVDRAIQTLHF
TRBJ1-6 TRBV7-9 CASSLKGNSPLHF
TRBJ2-3 TRBV7-8 CASSFASAGGRDTQYF
TRBJ1-1 TRBV6-6 CASRPTGRHTEAFF
TRBJ1-1 TRBV7-9 CASSSQGAPGREAFF
TRBJ2-2 TRBV4-1 CASSSSGGAFTGELFF
TRBJ2-1 TRBV28 CAIHRRGPYNEQFF
TRBJ2-5 TRBV6-1 CASSGIAGGTQETQYF
TRBJ1-6 TRBV9 CASSLRGENNSPLHF
TRBJ1-1 TRBV27 CASSLARQGARTEAFF
TRBJ2-5 TRBV10-1 CATRTAVGTQYF
TRBJ2-3 TRBV7-8 CASSLSGTRTDTQYF
TRBJ1-1 TRBV7-9 CASSFETEAFF
TRBJ1-1 TRBV6-5 CASRATGTVNTEAFF
TRBJ1-3 TRBV5-1 CASSWDSGNTIYF
TRBJ1-5 TRBV5-1 CASSLVAGSNQPQHF
TRBJ1-2 TRBV4-2 CASSQESRLSLGHTNYGYTF
TRBJ2-3 TRBV28 CASSSAGTAEDTQYF
TRBJ2-7 TRBV7-9 CASSSTHRDEQYF
TRBJ2-7 TRBV4-1 CASSHPGDEQYF
TRBJ2-7 TRBV6-5 CASSKSDRTYEQYF
TRBJ1-1 TRBV5-1 CASSTQTGSTEAFF
TRBJ1-3 TRBV9 CASSADGEGFSGNTIYF
TRBJ1-1 TRBV19 CASSNSLGEAFF
TRBJ2-7 TRBV7-8 CASSLGKAYEQYF
TRBJ2-2 TRBV5-1 CASTNDGYTGELFF
TRBJ2-3 TRBV6-1 CASSEWLSTDTQYF
TRBJ1-6 TRBV25-1 CASSESRYNSPLHF
TRBJ2-7 TRBV7-9 CASSLVRTGDYEQYF
TRBJ2-2 TRBV5-1 CASSLDGGHAGELFF
TRBJ1-1 TRBV14 CASSQEFLRRNTEAFF